The clone carrying this T cell receptor beta chain appeared a single time. Measured with immunoSEQ multiplex PCR; TCRdb has only the in-frame clones, and not every one. The data show about 270,000 clones, 81% seen once. The source of the sample is a study of blood T cell repertoires in COVID-19. Study as a whole: Acute-phase and convalescent COVID-19 samples originated in the United States, Italy and Spain. From T cells, B-cell-depleted T cells, or PBMCs came the material, which was cDNA or gDNA.

The CDR3 totals 15 residues. Germline V CDR1 and CDR2: SEHNR, FQNEAQ (reference sequence). V was cut by 3 bases and J by 0 bases, with 8 bases left in between. The sequencing sample was made of peripheral blood. This receptor was obtained from a woman in her sixties with active or convalescent COVID-19. V gene TRBV7-9 combines with J gene TRBJ2-2; no clear D. CDR3 nucleotide sequence: TGTGCCAGCAGCTTGTTTACAGCGAACACCGGGGAGCTGTTTTTT. Translation gives CASSLFTANTGELFF.